This entry concerns a single T cell receptor beta chain. These data originate in a study of blood T cell repertoires in COVID-19. Data came from immunoSEQ multiplex PCR; TCRdb stores just in-frame clones and leaves some out. The sample has roughly 110,000 clones; around 85% are singletons. After removal of 6 bases from V and 7 bases from J, the junction contained 4 bases not matched to a gene. CDR3 length equals 13 residues. Per germline, CDR1 MNHEY and CDR2 SVGAGI. The specimen was peripheral blood. The sequence was collected from a human donor in a cohort sampled during active COVID-19. The rearrangement links TRBV6-5 to TRBJ2-2; 8 positions agree with TRBD1. CDR3 loop: CASRTGAGGELFF. The DNA of the CDR3 is TGTGCCAGCAGGACAGGGGCTGGCGGGGAGCTGTTTTTT.